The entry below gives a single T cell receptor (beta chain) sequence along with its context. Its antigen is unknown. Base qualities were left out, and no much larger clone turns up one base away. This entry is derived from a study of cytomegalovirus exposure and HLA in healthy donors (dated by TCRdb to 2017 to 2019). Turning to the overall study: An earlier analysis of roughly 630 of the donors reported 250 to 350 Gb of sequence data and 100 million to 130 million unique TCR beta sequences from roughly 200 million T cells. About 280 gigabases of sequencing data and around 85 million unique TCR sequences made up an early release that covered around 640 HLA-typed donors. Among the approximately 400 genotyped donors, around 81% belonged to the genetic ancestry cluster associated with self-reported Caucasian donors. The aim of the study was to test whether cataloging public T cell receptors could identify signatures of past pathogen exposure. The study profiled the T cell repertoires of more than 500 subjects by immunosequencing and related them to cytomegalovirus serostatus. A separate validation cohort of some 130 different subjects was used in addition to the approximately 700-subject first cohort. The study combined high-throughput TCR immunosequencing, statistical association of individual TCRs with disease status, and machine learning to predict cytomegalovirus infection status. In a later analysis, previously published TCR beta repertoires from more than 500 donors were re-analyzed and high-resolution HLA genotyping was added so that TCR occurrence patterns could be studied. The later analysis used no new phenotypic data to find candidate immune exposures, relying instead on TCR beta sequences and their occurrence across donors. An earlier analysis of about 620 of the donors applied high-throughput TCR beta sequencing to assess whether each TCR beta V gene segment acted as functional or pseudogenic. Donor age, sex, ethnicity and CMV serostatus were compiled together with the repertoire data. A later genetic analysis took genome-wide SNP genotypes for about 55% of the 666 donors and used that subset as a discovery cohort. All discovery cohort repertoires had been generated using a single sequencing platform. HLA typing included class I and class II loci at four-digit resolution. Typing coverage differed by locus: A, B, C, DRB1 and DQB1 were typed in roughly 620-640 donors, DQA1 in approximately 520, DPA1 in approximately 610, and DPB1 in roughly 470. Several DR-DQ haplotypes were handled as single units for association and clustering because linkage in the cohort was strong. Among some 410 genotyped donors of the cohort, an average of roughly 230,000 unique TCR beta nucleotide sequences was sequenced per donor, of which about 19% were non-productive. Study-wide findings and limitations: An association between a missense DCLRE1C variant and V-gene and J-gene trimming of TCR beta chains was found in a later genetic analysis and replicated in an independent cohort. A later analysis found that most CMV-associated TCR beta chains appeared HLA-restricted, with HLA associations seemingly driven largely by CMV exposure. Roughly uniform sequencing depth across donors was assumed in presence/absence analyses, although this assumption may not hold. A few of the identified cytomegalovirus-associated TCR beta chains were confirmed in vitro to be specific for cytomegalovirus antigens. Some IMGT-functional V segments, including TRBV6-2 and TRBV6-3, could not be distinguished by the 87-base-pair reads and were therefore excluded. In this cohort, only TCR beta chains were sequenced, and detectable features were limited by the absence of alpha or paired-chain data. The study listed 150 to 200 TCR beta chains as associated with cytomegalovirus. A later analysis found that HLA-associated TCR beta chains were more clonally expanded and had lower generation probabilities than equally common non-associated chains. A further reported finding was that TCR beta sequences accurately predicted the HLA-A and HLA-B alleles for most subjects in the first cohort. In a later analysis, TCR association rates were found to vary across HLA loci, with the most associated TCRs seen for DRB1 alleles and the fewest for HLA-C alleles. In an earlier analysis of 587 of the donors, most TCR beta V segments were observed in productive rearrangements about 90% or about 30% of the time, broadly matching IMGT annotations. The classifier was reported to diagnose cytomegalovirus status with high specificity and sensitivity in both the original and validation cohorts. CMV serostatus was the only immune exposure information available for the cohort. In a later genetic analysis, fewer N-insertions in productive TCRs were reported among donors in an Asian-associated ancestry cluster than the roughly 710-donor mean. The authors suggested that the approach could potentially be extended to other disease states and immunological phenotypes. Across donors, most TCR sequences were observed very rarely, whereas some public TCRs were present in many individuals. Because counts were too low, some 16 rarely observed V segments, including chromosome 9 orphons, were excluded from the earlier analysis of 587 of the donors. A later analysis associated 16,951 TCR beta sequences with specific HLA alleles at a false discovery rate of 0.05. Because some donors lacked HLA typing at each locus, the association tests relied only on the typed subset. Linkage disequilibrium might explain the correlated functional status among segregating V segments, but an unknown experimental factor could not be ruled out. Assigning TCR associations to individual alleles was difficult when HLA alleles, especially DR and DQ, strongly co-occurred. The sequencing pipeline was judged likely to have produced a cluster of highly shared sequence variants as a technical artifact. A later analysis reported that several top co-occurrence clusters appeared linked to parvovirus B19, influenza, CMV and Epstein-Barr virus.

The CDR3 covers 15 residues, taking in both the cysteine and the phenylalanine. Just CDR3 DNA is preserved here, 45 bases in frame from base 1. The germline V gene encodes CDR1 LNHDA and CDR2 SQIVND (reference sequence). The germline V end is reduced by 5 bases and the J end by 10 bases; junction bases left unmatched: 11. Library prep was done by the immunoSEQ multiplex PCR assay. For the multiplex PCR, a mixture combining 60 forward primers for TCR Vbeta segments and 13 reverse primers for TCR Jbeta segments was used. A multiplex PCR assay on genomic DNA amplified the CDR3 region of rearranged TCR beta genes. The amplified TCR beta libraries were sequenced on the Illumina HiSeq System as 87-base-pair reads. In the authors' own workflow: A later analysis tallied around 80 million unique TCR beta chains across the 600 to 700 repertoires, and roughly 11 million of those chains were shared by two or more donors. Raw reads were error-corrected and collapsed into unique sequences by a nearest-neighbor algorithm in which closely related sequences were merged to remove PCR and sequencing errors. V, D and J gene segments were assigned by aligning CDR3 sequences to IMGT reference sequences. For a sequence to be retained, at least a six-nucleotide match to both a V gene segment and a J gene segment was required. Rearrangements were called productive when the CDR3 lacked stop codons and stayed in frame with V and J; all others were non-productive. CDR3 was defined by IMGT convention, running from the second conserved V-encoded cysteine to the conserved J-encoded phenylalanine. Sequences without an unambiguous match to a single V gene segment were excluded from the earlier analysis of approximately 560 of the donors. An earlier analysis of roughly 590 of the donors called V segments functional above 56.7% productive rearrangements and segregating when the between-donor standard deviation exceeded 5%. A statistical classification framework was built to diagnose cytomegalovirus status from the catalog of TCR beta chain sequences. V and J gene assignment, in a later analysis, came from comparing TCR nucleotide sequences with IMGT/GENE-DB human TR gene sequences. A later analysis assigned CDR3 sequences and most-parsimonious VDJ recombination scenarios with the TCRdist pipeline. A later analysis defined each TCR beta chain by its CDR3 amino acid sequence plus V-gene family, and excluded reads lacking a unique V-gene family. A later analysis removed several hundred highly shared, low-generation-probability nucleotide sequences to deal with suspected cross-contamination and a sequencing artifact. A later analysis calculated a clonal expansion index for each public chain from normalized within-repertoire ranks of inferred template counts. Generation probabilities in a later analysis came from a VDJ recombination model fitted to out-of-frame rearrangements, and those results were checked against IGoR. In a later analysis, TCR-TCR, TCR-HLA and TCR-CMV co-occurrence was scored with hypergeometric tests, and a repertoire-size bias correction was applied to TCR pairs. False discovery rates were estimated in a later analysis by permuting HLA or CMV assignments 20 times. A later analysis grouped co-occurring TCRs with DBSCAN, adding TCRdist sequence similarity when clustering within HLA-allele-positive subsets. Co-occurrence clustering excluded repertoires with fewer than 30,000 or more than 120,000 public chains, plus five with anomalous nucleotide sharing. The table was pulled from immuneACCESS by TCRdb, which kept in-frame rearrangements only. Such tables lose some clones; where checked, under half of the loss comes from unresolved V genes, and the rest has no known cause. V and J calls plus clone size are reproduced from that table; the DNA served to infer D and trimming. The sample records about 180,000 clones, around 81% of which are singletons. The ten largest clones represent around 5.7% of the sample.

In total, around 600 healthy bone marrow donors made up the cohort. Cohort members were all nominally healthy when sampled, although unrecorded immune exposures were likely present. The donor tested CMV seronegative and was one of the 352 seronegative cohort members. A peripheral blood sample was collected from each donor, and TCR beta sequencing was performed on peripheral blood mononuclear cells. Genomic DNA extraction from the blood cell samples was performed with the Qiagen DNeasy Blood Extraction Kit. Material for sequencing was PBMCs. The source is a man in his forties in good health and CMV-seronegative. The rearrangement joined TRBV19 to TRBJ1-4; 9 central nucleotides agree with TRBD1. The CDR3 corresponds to CASSLMGDRAGKLFF. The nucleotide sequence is TGTGCCAGTAGTCTCATGGGGGACAGGGCGGGAAAACTGTTTTTT.